The T cell receptor (beta chain) described here comes from a study of OX40 agonist ivuxolimab in advanced cancers. Study-level background: Ivuxolimab, which targeted the costimulatory receptor OX40 (CD134), was an agonistic, fully human IgG2 monoclonal antibody. Partial responses occurred in three dose-escalation patients: two with cutaneous melanoma and one with hepatocellular carcinoma. Patients were allowed to have had prior anti-PD-1, anti-PD-L1 or anti-CTLA-4 therapy, and around 40% of the dose-escalation patients had previously received checkpoint inhibitors. The paper reports the monotherapy dose-escalation portion (N of about 50 patients) of the phase I ivuxolimab trial. A male proportion of 75% to 85% and a mean age of about 60 years, ranging from roughly 23 to 85, were recorded for the dose-escalation cohort. Intravenous ivuxolimab was administered to patients every 2 weeks at six dose levels: 0.01, 0.1, 0.3, 1.5, 3 and 10 mg/kg. Of the 50 to 55 dose-escalation patients, hepatocellular carcinoma was present in about 20, melanoma in about 15, renal cell carcinoma in 9 and head and neck cancer in 9. Peripheral TCRbeta sequencing was intended to test whether TCR sequence diversity was altered and clonal T-cell expansion was caused by ivuxolimab.

The study at large found these results: Low levels of normalized T-cell clonal expansion were also seen in some patients who did not respond. After ivuxolimab, expanded clones were on average more numerous among CD8+ T cells than among CD4+ T cells. At doses of 0.1 to 3.0 mg/kg, clonal expansion of both CD4+ and CD8+ T cells in blood was seen between baseline and week 6. Which antigens the clonally expanded peripheral T cells were specific for was not determined. In partial responders in the 0.1-3.0 mg/kg groups, normalized peripheral clonal expansion was found to be among the lowest, especially among CD8+ T cells.

The trial excluded patients who had a history of autoimmune disease or who were on systemic immunosuppression. In every dose cohort, peripheral blood was drawn for TCR sequencing at baseline, cycle 4 day 1, and cycle 7 day 1. Samples were obtained from an open-label, multicenter, first-in-human phase I dose-escalation trial of ivuxolimab. Adults with locally advanced or metastatic melanoma, renal cell carcinoma, hepatocellular carcinoma or head and neck squamous cell carcinoma were enrolled in the trial. Before TCR sequencing, CD4+ and CD8+ T cells were separately sorted from peripheral blood. Notes on this clone: Its specific antigen is unknown. No qualities accompany the bases; no much larger clone lies one base away.

For sequencing of the TCRbeta CDR3 region, genomic DNA was extracted from the sorted cells. The immunoSEQ Assay was used to sequence the TCRbeta CDR3 regions. The source is immuneACCESS, and TCRdb retained only in-frame sequences with V and J called. Part of the clones is not carried over; for the studies checked, unresolved V genes explain less than half of this, and the remainder is unexplained. In all, the sample holds 40,000 to 60,000 clones, and approximately 90% of those were seen once. 47% of the sample is in the top ten clones. Per the germline V gene, MGHRA is the CDR1 and YSYEKL is the CDR2. Unmatched junction bases come to 6, with V trimmed by 0 bases and J by 6 bases. The CDR3 measures 15 amino acids from cysteine to phenylalanine. Just the 45-base CDR3 DNA is kept, in frame starting at base 1.

This sequence originates from an adult with an advanced solid tumor such as melanoma, head and neck, liver or kidney cancer. The chain is made from TRBV4-1 and TRBJ2-5; TRBD2 agrees with 8 junctional bases. The sample in question was CD4+ or CD8+ T cells sorted from blood, obtained in a trial of the OX40 agonist ivuxolimab. The CDR3 is CASSQDREGPQTQYF. The nucleotides are TGCGCCAGCAGCCAAGATCGGGAGGGGCCGCAGACCCAGTACTTC.